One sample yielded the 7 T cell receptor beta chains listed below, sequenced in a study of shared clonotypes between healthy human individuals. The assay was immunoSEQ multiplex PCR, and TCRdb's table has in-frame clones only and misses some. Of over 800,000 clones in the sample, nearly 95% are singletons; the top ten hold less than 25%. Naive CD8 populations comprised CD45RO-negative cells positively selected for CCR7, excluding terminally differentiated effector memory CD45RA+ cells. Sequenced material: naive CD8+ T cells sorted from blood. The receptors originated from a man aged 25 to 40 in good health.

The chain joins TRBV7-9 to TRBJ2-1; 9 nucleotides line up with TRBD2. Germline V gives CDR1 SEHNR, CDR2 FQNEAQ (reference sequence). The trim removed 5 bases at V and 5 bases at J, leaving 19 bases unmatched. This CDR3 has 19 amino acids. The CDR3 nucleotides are TGTGCCAGCAGCGCTTACCCCGGGACTAGCATCCGCAGTGACAATGAGCAGTTCTTC. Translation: CASSAYPGTSIRSDNEQFF.

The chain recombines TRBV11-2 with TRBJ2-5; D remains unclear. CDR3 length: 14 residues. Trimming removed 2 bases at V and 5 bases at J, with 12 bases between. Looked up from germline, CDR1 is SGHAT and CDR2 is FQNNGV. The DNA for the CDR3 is TGTGCCAGCAGCTTACTCTCCGGCACGGAGACCCAGTACTTC. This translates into CASSLLSGTETQYF. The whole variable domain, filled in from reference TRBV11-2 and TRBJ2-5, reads EAGVAQSPRYKIIEKRQSVAFWCNPISGHATLYWYQQILGQGPKLLIQFQNNGVVDDSQLPKDRFSAERLKGVDSTLKIQPAKLEDSAVYLCASSLLSGTETQYFGPGTRLLVL.

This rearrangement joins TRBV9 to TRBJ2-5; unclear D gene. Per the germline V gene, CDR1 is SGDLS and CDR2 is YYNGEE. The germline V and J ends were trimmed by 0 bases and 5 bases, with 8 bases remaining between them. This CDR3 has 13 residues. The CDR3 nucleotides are TGTGCCAGCAGCGTAGGGAACCCCGAGACCCAGTACTTC. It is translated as CASSVGNPETQYF.

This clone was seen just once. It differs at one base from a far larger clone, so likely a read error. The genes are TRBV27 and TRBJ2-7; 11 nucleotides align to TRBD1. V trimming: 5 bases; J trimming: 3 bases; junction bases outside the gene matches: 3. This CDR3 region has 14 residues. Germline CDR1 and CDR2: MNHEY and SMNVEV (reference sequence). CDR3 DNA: TGTGCCAGCAGTACCGGGACAGGGGGCTACGAGCAGTACTTC. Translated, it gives CASSTGTGGYEQYF.

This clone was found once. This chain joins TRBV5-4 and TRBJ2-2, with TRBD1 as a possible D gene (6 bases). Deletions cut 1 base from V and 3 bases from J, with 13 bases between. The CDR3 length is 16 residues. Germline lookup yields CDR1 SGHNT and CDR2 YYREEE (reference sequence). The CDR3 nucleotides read TGTGCCAGCAGCTTGTGGTCCAGGGGCGACACCGGGGAGCTGTTTTTT. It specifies CASSLWSRGDTGELFF.

In DNA, the CDR3 is TGTGCCAGCAGCTCCTTTCCCGCGGATTCCGGGGCCAACGTCCTGACTTTC. Amino acids: CASSSFPADSGANVLTF. The chain employs TRBV5-5 and TRBJ2-6; D ambiguous. The V end was cut by 3 bases, the J end by 4 bases, with 17 bases between. The length of the CDR3 is 17 residues. Germline V gives CDR1 SGHKS, CDR2 YYEKEE (reference sequence). Complete variable domain (other parts from reference TRBV5-5 and TRBJ2-6): DAGVTQSPTHLIKTRGQQVTLRCSPISGHKSVSWYQQVLGQGPQFIFQYYEKEERGRGNFPDRFSARQFPNYSSELNVNALLLGDSALYLCASSSFPADSGANVLTFGAGSRLTVL.

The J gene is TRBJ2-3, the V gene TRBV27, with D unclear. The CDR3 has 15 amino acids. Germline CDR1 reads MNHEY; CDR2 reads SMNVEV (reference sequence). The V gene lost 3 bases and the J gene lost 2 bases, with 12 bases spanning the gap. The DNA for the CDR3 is TGTGCCAGCAGTTTGGGTGTGGTAGACACAGATACGCAGTATTTT. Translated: CASSLGVVDTDTQYF.